These 30 T cell receptor beta chains originate from one sample sequenced in a study of beta chain features in type 1 diabetes. Overall study results and limits: Type 1 diabetes patients had moderately but significantly shorter TCRB CDR3s in all four CD4+ subsets.

No antigen has been assigned to these receptors. Of the isolated RNA, all was reverse transcribed, and so the sequenced material was expressed TCRB transcripts. Here immunoSEQ multiplex PCR was the method, and the copy in TCRdb shows in-frame clones only, minus some. Found here are about 150,000 clones, roughly 7.1% of them singletons; the top ten hold roughly 0.97%. The sample was central memory CD4+ T cells from blood. These receptors all come from a woman in her forties with type 1 diabetes.

The chain has TRBV5-4 and TRBJ2-1; possible D gene TRBD2, 6 bases. Trimming cost V 4 bases and J 0 bases, with 17 bases left between them. Looked up from germline, CDR1 is SGHNT and CDR2 is YYREEE (reference sequence). The CDR3 has 17 amino acids. The CDR3 region has the DNA TGTGCCAGCAGCCGTGCCGGGGGACGCGGCTCCTACAATGAGCAGTTCTTC. This translates into CASSRAGGRGSYNEQFF.

Only a few counts were recorded for this clone. The chain combines TRBV14 with TRBJ2-6; D is unresolved. This CDR3 comprises 16 residues. Germline assignment: CDR1 SGHDN and CDR2 FVKESK. V was pared by 5 bases and J by 1 base, with 12 bases between. The CDR3 reads CASSYRRLSGANVLTF. The CDR3 DNA sequence: TGTGCCAGCAGCTACCGTCGCCTATCTGGGGCCAACGTCCTGACTTTC.

The CDR3 DNA reads TGTGCCAGCAGCTGGACAGGCGGGAACACTGAAGCTTTCTTT. Amino acid sequence: CASSWTGGNTEAFF. V and J are TRBV7-3 and TRBJ1-1; 7 bases match TRBD1. V lost 4 bases and J lost 1; bases outside the gene matches: 3. Germline V lookup: CDR1 SGHTA, CDR2 FQGTGA. The CDR3 spans 14 residues.

This chain uses TRBV29-1 with TRBJ2-3; 8 bases agree with TRBD2. Germline CDR1 is SQVTM and CDR2 is ANQGSEA. The CDR3 length is 13 residues. Trimming removed 4 bases from V and 2 bases from J; junction bases left unmatched: 2. The CDR3 nucleotides read TGCAGCGTTGTAGCGGGGTTCACAGATACGCAGTATTTT. It specifies CSVVAGFTDTQYF.

V gene TRBV7-2 combines with J gene TRBJ2-5, with 13 bases lining up with TRBD2. The CDR3 consists of 15 residues. The J segment lost 5 bases and the V segment lost 3 bases, leaving 3 bases of the junction unmatched. CDR1 SGHTA and CDR2 FQGNSA come from the germline V gene. CDR3 in amino acids: CASSFGTSGIETQYF. The CDR3 DNA follows: TGTGCCAGCAGCTTCGGGACTAGCGGGATCGAGACCCAGTACTTC.

V and J are TRBV7-2 and TRBJ1-1, with TRBD1 matching 9 bases. With 7 bases clipped from V and 4 bases from J, the junction kept 7 bases outside the gene matches. This CDR3 region has 14 residues. Germline CDR1 reads SGHTA; CDR2 reads FQGNSA. The CDR3 reads CASIFGTGTTEAFF. The CDR3 DNA sequence: TGTGCCAGCATCTTCGGGACAGGGACCACTGAAGCTTTCTTT.

The chain couples TRBV11-2 to TRBJ1-1; a possible D gene is TRBD1 (5 bases). Trimming removed 3 bases at V and 3 bases at J, with 26 bases between. The germline CDR1 and CDR2 sequences are SGHAT and FQNNGV. CDR3 length equals 19 residues. The CDR3 spells CASSFTGATSRTRDTEAFF. The DNA for the CDR3 is TGTGCCAGCAGCTTCACAGGAGCGACATCACGAACAAGGGACACTGAAGCTTTCTTT.

The chain recombines TRBV29-1 with TRBJ2-5; D perhaps matches TRBD1 (6 bases). CDR1 is SQVTM and CDR2 is ANQGSEA in the germline V gene. The V end was cut by 4 bases, the J end by 2 bases, with 14 bases between. The CDR3 consists of 14 residues. Here the CDR3 DNA reads TGCAGCGTTGTGGACATGACAGGACAAGAGACCCAGTACTTC. This gives the protein CSVVDMTGQETQYF.

The chain recombines TRBV28 with TRBJ1-1; D is perhaps TRBD1 (5 bases). The CDR3 loop spans 12 amino acids. V was shortened by 4 bases and J by 10 bases, with 13 bases between the two germline ends. The V gene's germline CDR1 is MDHEN and CDR2 SYDVKM. Here the CDR3 DNA reads TGTGCCAGCAGTTGGGGGGGGAGAGGAGCTTTCTTT. Translation: CASSWGGRGAFF.

The rearrangement joins TRBV7-2 to TRBJ1-2; weak D call: TRBD1 (5 bases). The CDR3 contains 12 residues. Germline loops: CDR1 SGHTA, CDR2 FQGNSA. Trimming removed 2 bases from V and 7 bases from J, with 8 bases in between. Here the CDR3 DNA reads TGTGCCAGCAGCTTATACAGGACTGGCTACACCTTC. Protein sequence: CASSLYRTGYTF.

V is TRBV28 and J is TRBJ2-1, with 7 bases identical to TRBD2. V was clipped by 2 bases and J by 13 bases; unmatched bases: 8. Germline CDR1 MDHEN, CDR2 SYDVKM. This CDR3 spans 13 amino acids. For the CDR3, the DNA is TGTGCCAGCAGTTTAGGGAGGGCTATGGCCCAGTTCTTC. It codes for CASSLGRAMAQFF.

The chain recombines TRBV7-2 with TRBJ2-4; D ambiguous. Germline CDR1 SGHTA, CDR2 FQGNSA. CDR3 length equals 14 residues. Trimming took 1 base from V and 7 from J, leaving 11 bases between them. The CDR3 spells CASSLDQALNIQYF. CDR3 nucleotide sequence: TGTGCCAGCAGCTTAGACCAGGCCCTGAACATTCAGTACTTC.

This sequence joins TRBV5-4 and TRBJ1-1, with no clear D. Germline V gene data show CDR1 as SGHNT and CDR2 as YYREEE (reference sequence). Trimming took 0 bases from V and 4 from J, leaving 7 bases between them. This CDR3 is built from 13 residues. CDR3 sequence: CASSLGWATEAFF. The DNA of the CDR3 is TGTGCCAGCAGCTTGGGGTGGGCCACTGAAGCTTTCTTT.

There are a few counts of this clone. This chain uses TRBV7-8 with TRBJ2-1; a weak D match, TRBD2 (6 bases). V was cut by 1 base and J by 0 bases, with 10 bases left in between. CDR1 is SGHVS, CDR2 FQNEAQ, per germline. This CDR3 has 16 residues. This CDR3 is CASSLGGVSSYNEQFF. The CDR3 DNA follows: TGTGCCAGCAGCTTAGGGGGGGTCAGCTCCTACAATGAGCAGTTCTTC. Drawing the rest from reference TRBV7-8 and TRBJ2-1, the complete variable domain is GAGVSQSPRYKVAKRGQDVALRCDPISGHVSLFWYQQALGQGPEFLTYFQNEAQLDKSGLPSDRFFAERPEGSVSTLKIQRTQQEDSAVYLCASSLGGVSSYNEQFFGPGTRLTVL.

V usage is TRBV7-2 and J usage is TRBJ2-7, with 12 bases identical to TRBD2. The CDR3 totals 14 residues. Germline lookup yields CDR1 SGHTA and CDR2 FQGNSA. With V trimmed by 5 bases and J by 11 bases, 10 bases remained unmatched. DNA of the CDR3: TGTGCCAGCAGCCCTTTGACTAGCGGGAGTAGAAAGTACTTC. This codes for CASSPLTSGSRKYF.

This clone was observed a few times. The V gene is TRBV7-8, the J gene TRBJ2-1, with 8 bases identical to TRBD1. This CDR3 has 13 residues. CDR1 and CDR2 from the germline V gene are SGHVS and FQNEAQ. V shed 3 bases, J shed 9 bases, and the junction held 4 bases outside the gene matches. The CDR3 DNA follows: TGTGCCAGCAGCTTGGACAGGGAGGCTGAGCAGTTCTTC. Translating it yields CASSLDREAEQFF.

This clone was seen a handful of times. This chain joins TRBV7-9 and TRBJ1-1; tentatively, D is TRBD1 (5 bases). The germline V and J ends were trimmed by 2 bases and 3 bases, with 7 bases remaining between them. Germline lookup yields CDR1 SEHNR and CDR2 FQNEAQ (reference sequence). CDR3 length: 13 amino acids. DNA for the CDR3: TGTGCCAGCAGCTTACAGGGCCACACTGAAGCTTTCTTT. It translates to CASSLQGHTEAFF.

This clone occurred a few times. This chain connects TRBV2 to TRBJ2-5, with 7 bases lining up with TRBD1. Germline-derived CDR1 and CDR2 are SNHLY and FYNNEI. V was clipped by 1 base and J by 5 bases; unmatched bases: 4. The CDR3 totals 14 residues. The CDR3 here is CASSEVRGQETQYF. In nucleotides, the CDR3 is TGTGCCAGCAGTGAAGTTAGGGGGCAGGAGACCCAGTACTTC.

This clone was detected a few times. The CDR3 nucleotides read TGTGCCAGCAGTGAAGCCAGGGGATCCAGTCCACCCCTCCACTTT. This translates into CASSEARGSSPPLHF. V and J are TRBV6-1 and TRBJ1-6; tentative D call: TRBD1 (6 bases). The CDR3 has 15 residues. CDR1 is MNHNS and CDR2 is SASEGT in the germline V gene. The V end lost 0 bases, the J end lost 11 bases, and 14 bases lay between the germline ends.

This chain connects TRBV6-6 to TRBJ1-1, with a tentative D call TRBD1 (6 bases). Trimming took 5 bases from V and 1 from J, leaving 8 bases between them. Germline loops: CDR1 MNHNY, CDR2 SVGAGI (reference sequence). The CDR3 loop spans 13 amino acids. The CDR3 protein is CASSPQGNTEAFF. Written as DNA, the CDR3 is TGTGCCAGCAGTCCACAGGGGAACACTGAAGCTTTCTTT.

This clone was observed a handful of times. This chain uses TRBV5-1 with TRBJ1-2; 9 positions match TRBD1. The CDR3 has 14 residues. The trim removed 0 bases at V and 3 bases at J, leaving 0 bases unmatched. Germline V gene sequence: CDR1 SGHRS, CDR2 YFSETQ. The CDR3 bases are TGCGCCAGCAGCTTGGGGGACAGGGACTATGGCTACACCTTC. It encodes CASSLGDRDYGYTF.

The chain is built from TRBV29-1 and TRBJ2-5; 9 bases are shared with TRBD2. Losses at the gene ends were 3 bases for V and 4 bases for J; bases not matched to a gene: 9. The CDR3 runs 15 residues. Germline loops: CDR1 SQVTM, CDR2 ANQGSEA. DNA for the CDR3: TGCAGCGTTGAGAGTGGTAGCGGGGGTGGAGAGACCCAGTACTTC. Residues: CSVESGSGGGETQYF.

The sample holds a few counts of this clone. Additional DNA sequences in this sample encode the identical CDR3. The chain links TRBV5-1 to TRBJ2-7; D is possibly TRBD1 (6 bases). This CDR3 is 12 amino acids long. The germline V gene has CDR1 SGHRS and CDR2 YFSETQ. Trimming cost V 5 bases and J 4 bases, with 10 bases left between them. The CDR3 protein is CASSPQGYEQYF. In DNA form, the CDR3 reads TGCGCCAGCAGTCCTCAGGGGTACGAGCAGTACTTC.

In its sample, this clone was seen many times. The chain joins TRBV6-5 to TRBJ1-1, with D uncertain. The germline gives CDR1 MNHEY, CDR2 SVGAGI. V dropped 7 bases and J dropped 3 bases, with 18 bases sitting between them. The CDR3 is made up of 15 amino acids. DNA of the CDR3: TGTGCCAGCACTAATCCTCGCGGCCTGGACACTGAAGCTTTCTTT. Encoded protein: CASTNPRGLDTEAFF.

This clone was seen more than once but under ten times. The CDR3 reads CASSNRGGVYETQYF. DNA of the CDR3: TGTGCCAGCAGTAACCGCGGGGGAGTTTATGAGACCCAGTACTTC. The chain links TRBV6-5 to TRBJ2-5, with 7 bases identical to TRBD2. V was pared by 5 bases and J by 5 bases, with 11 bases of the junction left unmatched. The CDR3 is 15 amino acids. Germline V CDR1 and CDR2: MNHEY, SVGAGI.

V usage is TRBV6-6 and J usage is TRBJ2-6; maybe TRBD1 (6 bases). Germline assignment: CDR1 MNHNY and CDR2 SVGAGI (reference sequence). The V end lost 6 bases, the J end lost 4 bases, and 7 bases lay between the germline ends. The CDR3 totals 13 residues. The CDR3 DNA reads as TGTGCCAGCAGGACAGGCGGGGCCAACGTCCTGACTTTC. Its protein product is CASRTGGANVLTF.

The genes are TRBV9 and TRBJ1-1; 7 bases match TRBD1. CDR1 SGDLS and CDR2 YYNGEE come from the germline V gene. J was trimmed by 5 bases and V by 0 bases; bases with no gene match: 7. This CDR3 spans 15 amino acids. CDR3 protein: CASSVGQGFQTEAFF. The CDR3 DNA reads TGTGCCAGCAGCGTAGGACAGGGTTTTCAGACTGAAGCTTTCTTT. Based on the CDR3 plus reference TRBV9 and TRBJ1-1, the full variable domain is DSGVTQTPKHLITATGQRVTLRCSPRSGDLSVYWYQQSLDQGLQFLIQYYNGEERAKGNILERFSAQQFPDLHSELNLSSLELGDSALYFCASSVGQGFQTEAFFGQGTRLTVV.

This chain connects TRBV30 to TRBJ2-7; TRBD1 is a possible D gene (6 bases). V dropped 0 bases and J dropped 7 bases, with 7 bases sitting between them. There are 11 residues in the CDR3. CDR1 and CDR2 (germline): GTSNPN, SVGIG (reference sequence). The CDR3 is CAWSVQGEQYF. Here the CDR3 DNA reads TGTGCCTGGAGTGTACAGGGTGAGCAGTACTTC.

As concerns this clone: Being one base from a much bigger clone, this may be a read error. The chain uses TRBV7-9 and TRBJ1-5, with 7 positions matching TRBD1. The J segment lost 4 bases and the V segment lost 5 bases, leaving 2 bases of the junction unmatched. Germline values: CDR1 SEHNR, CDR2 FQNEAQ (reference sequence). The CDR3 contains 13 residues. CDR3 in DNA: TGTGCCAGCAGCCCCAGGGGGAATCAGCCCCAGCATTTT. This codes for CASSPRGNQPQHF.

The chain uses TRBV5-8 and TRBJ2-1; 12 bases map to TRBD2. Losses at the gene ends were 5 bases for V and 7 bases for J; bases not matched to a gene: 4. The CDR3 consists of 14 residues. Germline-derived CDR1 and CDR2 are SGHTS and YDEGEE. DNA for the CDR3: TGTGCCAGCAGTAGACTAGCGGGGGTTAATGAGCAGTTCTTC. Encoded protein: CASSRLAGVNEQFF.